The following is a TCR beta chain sequence with its context. Its antigen is undetermined. This specimen belongs to a study of siplizumab effects on memory and regulatory T cells. Study-level results: Siplizumab produced a significant reduction in alloreactive sequences that were traceable to unstimulated CD4+ memory cells. Memory cells seemed less diverse than naive T cells, which also seemed major contributors to the alloresponse. Under siplizumab, an average roughly 70% of mappable alloreactive CD4+ clones were Treg-derived, compared with under 35% in controls.

Naive, memory, effector memory and TEMRA subsets that were unstimulated underwent sequencing in a few donor pairs. Method: immunoSEQ multiplex PCR; TCRdb's copy keeps in-frame clones and lacks some. The repertoire includes about 91,000 clones, roughly 96% of them detected once, and approximately 0.031% sits in the top ten. Per the germline V gene, CDR1 is LNHNV and CDR2 is YYDKDF (reference sequence). The CDR3 contains 20 residues. J lost 4 bases, V lost 0 bases, and 17 bases had no gene match. Sequenced: naive CD4+ T cells sorted from blood. The chain recombines TRBV15 with TRBJ2-7; TRBD1 agrees at 11 bases. This clonotype originated in a human donor in good health. The CDR3, as DNA: TGTGCCACCAGCAGAGATTCCCCTGGACAGGGGGCCCGCAAGATGTACGAGCAGTACTTC. This encodes CATSRDSPGQGARKMYEQYF.